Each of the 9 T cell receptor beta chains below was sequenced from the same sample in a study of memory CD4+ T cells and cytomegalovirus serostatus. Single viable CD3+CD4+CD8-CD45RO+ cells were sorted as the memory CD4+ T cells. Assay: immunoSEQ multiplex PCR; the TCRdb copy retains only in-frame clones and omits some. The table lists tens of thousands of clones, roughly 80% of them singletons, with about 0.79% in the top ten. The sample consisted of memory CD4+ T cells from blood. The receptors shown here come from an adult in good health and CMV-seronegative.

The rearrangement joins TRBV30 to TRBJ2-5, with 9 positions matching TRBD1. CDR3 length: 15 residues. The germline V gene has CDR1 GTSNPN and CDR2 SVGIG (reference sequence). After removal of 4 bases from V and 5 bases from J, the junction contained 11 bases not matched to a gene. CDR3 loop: CAWNRQGGSGETQYF. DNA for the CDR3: TGTGCCTGGAATAGACAGGGGGGATCGGGGGAGACCCAGTACTTC.

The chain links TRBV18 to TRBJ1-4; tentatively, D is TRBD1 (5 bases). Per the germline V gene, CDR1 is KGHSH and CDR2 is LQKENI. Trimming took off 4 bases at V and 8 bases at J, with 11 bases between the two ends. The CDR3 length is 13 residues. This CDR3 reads CASSQGLLEKLFF. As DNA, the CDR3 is TGTGCCAGCTCACAGGGGTTATTGGAAAAACTGTTTTTT.

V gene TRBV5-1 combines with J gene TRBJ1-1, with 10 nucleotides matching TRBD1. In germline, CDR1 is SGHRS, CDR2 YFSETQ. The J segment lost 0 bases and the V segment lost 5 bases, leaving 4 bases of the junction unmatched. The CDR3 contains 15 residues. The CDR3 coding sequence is TGCGCCAGCAGGCCGACAGGGGGCTTGAACACTGAAGCTTTCTTT. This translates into CASRPTGGLNTEAFF.

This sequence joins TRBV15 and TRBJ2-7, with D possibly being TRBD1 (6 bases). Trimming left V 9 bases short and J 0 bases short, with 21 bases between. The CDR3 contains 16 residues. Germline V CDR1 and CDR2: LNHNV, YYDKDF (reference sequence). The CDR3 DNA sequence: TGTGCCACTAATCCGGGACACCTAGCAAGCTCCTACGAGCAGTACTTC. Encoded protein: CATNPGHLASSYEQYF. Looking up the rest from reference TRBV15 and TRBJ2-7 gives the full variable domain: DAMVIQNPRYQVTQFGKPVTLSCSQTLNHNVMYWYQQKSSQAPKLLFHYYDKDFNNEADTPDNFQSRRPNTSFCFLDIRSPGLGDTAMYLCATNPGHLASSYEQYFGPGTRLTVT.

The CDR3 here is CASSLWQGLAGANVLTF. CDR3 nucleotide sequence: TGCGCCAGCAGCTTGTGGCAGGGTTTGGCTGGGGCCAACGTCCTGACTTTC. This chain joins TRBV5-1 and TRBJ2-6; perhaps TRBD1 as D (5 bases). Deletions cut 1 base from V and 2 bases from J, with 13 bases between. Germline CDR1 and CDR2: SGHRS and YFSETQ. This CDR3 is built from 17 residues.

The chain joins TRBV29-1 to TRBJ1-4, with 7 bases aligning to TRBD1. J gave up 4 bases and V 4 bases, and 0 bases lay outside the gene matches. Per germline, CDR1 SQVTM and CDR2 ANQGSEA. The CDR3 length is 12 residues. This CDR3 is CSVGDSNEKLFF. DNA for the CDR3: TGCAGCGTTGGGGACAGTAATGAAAAACTGTTTTTT.

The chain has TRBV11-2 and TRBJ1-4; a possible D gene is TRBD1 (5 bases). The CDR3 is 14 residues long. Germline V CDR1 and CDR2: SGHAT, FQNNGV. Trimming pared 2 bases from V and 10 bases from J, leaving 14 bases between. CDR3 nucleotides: TGTGCCAGCAGCTTACAGGGTTTAGTTGGAAAACTGTTTTTT. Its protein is CASSLQGLVGKLFF.

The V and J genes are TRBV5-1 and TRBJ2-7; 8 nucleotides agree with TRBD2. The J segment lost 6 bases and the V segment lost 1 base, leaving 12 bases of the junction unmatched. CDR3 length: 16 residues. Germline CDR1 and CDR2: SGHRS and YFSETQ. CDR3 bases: TGCGCCAGCAGCTTGACCAGCGGGGGTCCCGGGGGCGAGCAGTACTTC. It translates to CASSLTSGGPGGEQYF.

CDR3: CASSVGGPDQPQHF. CDR3 nucleotides: TGTGCCAGCAGCGTAGGGGGTCCTGATCAGCCCCAGCATTTT. The chain has TRBV9 and TRBJ1-5; D not resolved. The V gene lost 0 bases and the J gene lost 5 bases, with 9 bases spanning the gap. The CDR3 loop spans 14 amino acids. CDR1 is SGDLS, CDR2 YYNGEE, per germline.